The next 27 T cell receptor beta chains were all read from a single sample in a study of Ad26.COV2.S vaccination and SARS-CoV-2 variants. Treatment indicated: around 19 received Ad26.COV2.S at low or high dose, single or two shots; about 5 received placebo; per-sample allocation not given. After the first vaccine or placebo injection, samples were drawn on day 63. Generated by immunoSEQ multiplex PCR, the TCRdb table keeps only in-frame clones and is missing some. The sample carries hundreds of thousands of clones, around 92% recorded once. The sequenced sample was peripheral blood, obtained in a trial of Ad26.COV2.S vaccine versus placebo. These receptors were obtained from a person aged 18 to 59 who received the Ad26.COV2.S COVID-19 vaccine or a placebo.

The chain couples TRBV25-1 to TRBJ2-1; 10 bases fit TRBD2. The CDR3 runs 15 residues. Germline-derived CDR1 and CDR2 are MGHDK and SYGVNS. Trimming at V came to 2 bases and at J to 2 bases, leaving 0 bases not matched to a gene. CDR3 residues: CASSESGGAYNEQFF. The CDR3 bases are TGTGCCAGCAGTGAAAGCGGGGGGGCCTACAATGAGCAGTTCTTC.

CDR3: CATSDASRSTDTQYF. CDR3 DNA: TGTGCCACCAGTGATGCCTCGCGGAGCACAGATACGCAGTATTTT. This chain connects TRBV24-1 to TRBJ2-3; D uncertain. From germline, CDR1 is KGHDR and CDR2 SFDVKD. There are 15 residues in the CDR3. Trimming shortened V by 3 bases and J by 0 bases, and 9 bases separated the two germline ends.

The rearrangement joins TRBV10-3 to TRBJ2-7; 12 bases are shared with TRBD2. In germline, CDR1 is ENHRY, CDR2 SYGVKD. The CDR3 totals 16 residues. With 3 bases clipped from V and 0 bases from J, the junction kept 3 bases outside the gene matches. CDR3 sequence: CAISELAGGFSYEQYF. The CDR3 coding sequence is TGTGCCATCAGTGAACTAGCGGGGGGCTTCTCCTACGAGCAGTACTTC.

This clone appeared once. J is TRBJ2-7 and V is TRBV24-1; D remains unclear. V lost 6 bases to trimming and J lost 5 bases, with 13 bases between them. This CDR3 has 13 amino acids. Looked up from germline, CDR1 is KGHDR and CDR2 is SFDVKD. The CDR3 DNA follows: TGTGCCACCAGTCTCGGAGATGTTAACGAGCAGTACTTC. Translated: CATSLGDVNEQYF.

The V call is TRBV9, the J call TRBJ2-1, with a possible D match to TRBD1 (7 bases). CDR1 is SGDLS and CDR2 is YYNGEE in the germline V gene. V shed 5 bases and J shed 0 bases, with 18 bases lying between them. This CDR3 has 17 residues. CDR3 DNA: TGTGCCAGCAGTCTCCGGCAGGGGGGAGGCTCCTACAATGAGCAGTTCTTC. Protein sequence: CASSLRQGGGSYNEQFF.

The V gene is TRBV27, the J gene TRBJ2-3; 13 positions agree with TRBD2. CDR1 is MNHEY, CDR2 SMNVEV, per germline (reference sequence). The CDR3 is 13 residues long. V shed 7 bases and J 6 bases; nucleotides not matched to a gene: 1. For the CDR3, the DNA is TGTGCCAGCAAACTAGCGGGGGGGGATACGCAGTATTTT. It is translated as CASKLAGGDTQYF.

The chain employs TRBV6-5 and TRBJ2-3; 9 bases agree with TRBD2. Germline V gene sequence: CDR1 MNHEY, CDR2 SVGAGI. V lost 8 bases, J lost 4 bases, and 7 bases stayed unmatched. The CDR3 length is 14 residues. CDR3 sequence: CASLQREESDTQYF. The CDR3 DNA reads as TGTGCCAGCCTACAGCGGGAGGAATCAGATACGCAGTATTTT.

The DNA of the CDR3 is TGTGCCAGCAGCTTAATGGGCGGGGAGCTGTTTTTT. It encodes CASSLMGGELFF. The chain uses TRBV7-6 and TRBJ2-2, with D uncertain. V lost 2 bases to trimming and J lost 7 bases, with 5 bases between them. From germline, CDR1 is SGHVS and CDR2 FNYEAQ. The CDR3 totals 12 residues.

CDR3 nucleotides: TGTGCCACCAGCAGAGGACAGGGGGACTATGGCTACACCTTC. Translation gives CATSRGQGDYGYTF. The chain couples TRBV15 to TRBJ1-2; TRBD1 aligns across 9 bases. V gave up 1 base and J gave up 3 bases; unmatched junction bases: 0. The CDR3 is made up of 14 amino acids. Germline CDR1 reads LNHNV; CDR2 reads YYDKDF (reference sequence).

The chain employs TRBV19 and TRBJ1-6; TRBD1 might be the D (5 bases). The length of the CDR3 is 14 residues. Germline assignment: CDR1 LNHDA and CDR2 SQIVND (reference sequence). The ends were cut back, 5 bases at V and 8 bases at J, with 13 bases in the middle. The CDR3 reads CASSSSGGDSPLHF. DNA of the CDR3: TGTGCCAGTAGTTCCTCTGGAGGGGATTCACCCCTCCACTTT.

This chain joins TRBV3-1 (or the pseudogene TRBV3-2) and TRBJ2-3; TRBD2 matches 10 bases. This CDR3 comprises 16 residues. The V gene end was trimmed by 4 bases and the J gene end by 8 bases; junction bases not matched to a gene: 12. Germline V lookup: CDR1 LGHDT, CDR2 YNNKEL (reference sequence). CDR3 residues: CASSPTRASGSFTQYF. The DNA of the CDR3 is TGTGCCAGCAGCCCCACCAGGGCTAGCGGGAGCTTTACGCAGTATTTT.

The chain recombines TRBV18 with TRBJ2-6; the D gene is possibly TRBD2 (5 bases). V was clipped by 3 bases and J by 2 bases, with 14 bases between them. CDR3 size: 17 residues. Per the germline V gene, CDR1 is KGHSH and CDR2 is LQKENI. Written as DNA, the CDR3 is TGTGCCAGCTCACCCCCACCGTGGGAGCCTGGGGCCAACGTCCTGACTTTC. Translating gives CASSPPPWEPGANVLTF.

The rearrangement joins TRBV10-2 to TRBJ2-7; TRBD2 matches 8 bases. The length of the CDR3 is 16 residues. The V gene end was trimmed by 7 bases and the J gene end by 5 bases; junction bases not matched to a gene: 16. The germline V gene encodes CDR1 WSHSY and CDR2 SAAADI. DNA for the CDR3: TGCGCCAGCATGGAGGCGGGAGGCCCCTACCTGGACGAGCAGTACTTC. This encodes CASMEAGGPYLDEQYF.

V gene TRBV18 combines with J gene TRBJ1-1; tentative D call: TRBD1 (5 bases). The CDR3 is 15 amino acids. The germline CDR1 and CDR2 sequences are KGHSH and LQKENI. The V gene lost 4 bases and the J gene lost 1 base, with 13 bases spanning the gap. CDR3 DNA: TGTGCCAGCTCACTTACCCGGGACGGGAACACTGAAGCTTTCTTT. Translation gives CASSLTRDGNTEAFF.

The CDR3 DNA follows: TGTGCCAGCACCGGGGGGACAGTTAATGAAAAACTGTTTTTT. Protein sequence: CASTGGTVNEKLFF. J is TRBJ1-4 and V is TRBV7-9; 7 positions agree with TRBD1. Germline trimming cut 7 bases from V and 4 bases from J; bases unmatched to any gene: 6. The CDR3 runs to 14 residues. Germline V CDR1 and CDR2: SEHNR, FQNEAQ (reference sequence).

V gene TRBV6-5 combines with J gene TRBJ1-1; D perhaps matches TRBD1 (6 bases). The CDR3 contains 14 residues. V was pared by 2 bases and J by 5 bases, with 12 bases between. The germline gives CDR1 MNHEY, CDR2 SVGAGI. The DNA for the CDR3 is TGTGCCAGCAGTTACCGGCGAGGGGGAACTGAAGCTTTCTTT. It codes for CASSYRRGGTEAFF.

The chain uses TRBV3-1 (or the pseudogene TRBV3-2) and TRBJ1-2; 7 bases fit TRBD1. Germline V gene lookup returns CDR1 LGHDT and CDR2 YNNKEL (reference sequence). The CDR3 is 16 amino acids. V dropped 2 bases and J dropped 8; count of bases not matched to a gene: 14. This chain's CDR3 is CASSQSPPDRVYGYTF. For the CDR3, the DNA is TGTGCCAGCAGCCAATCTCCCCCAGACAGGGTCTACGGCTACACCTTC.

This chain uses TRBV24-1 with TRBJ2-7; no clear D. The V end lost 5 bases, the J end lost 0 bases, and 13 bases lay between the germline ends. Per germline, CDR1 KGHDR and CDR2 SFDVKD. This CDR3 is built from 15 residues. Here the CDR3 reads CATSAPGPSSYEQYF. CDR3 sequence (DNA): TGTGCCACCAGTGCCCCCGGACCGAGCTCCTACGAGCAGTACTTC.

The chain joins TRBV15 to TRBJ2-1, with D perhaps matching TRBD2 (5 bases). The CDR3 sequence is 16 residues long. The V end was cut by 0 bases, the J end by 3 bases, with 12 bases between. CDR1 and CDR2 from the germline V gene are LNHNV and YYDKDF (reference sequence). CDR3 sequence reads: CATSRDASKGYNEQFF. CDR3 bases: TGTGCCACCAGCAGAGATGCTAGCAAGGGCTACAATGAGCAGTTCTTC.

The chain links TRBV4-1 to TRBJ1-5; D is uncertain. The CDR3 consists of 16 residues. V was pared by 0 bases and J by 11 bases, with 20 bases between. CDR1 and CDR2 (germline): MGHRA, YSYEKL. The CDR3 DNA sequence: TGCGCCAGCAGCCAAGACCCCGTTCAGTCCGCCGAAGCCCAGCATTTT. Its protein product is CASSQDPVQSAEAQHF.

The chain is built from TRBV28 and TRBJ2-3; D assignment may be TRBD1 or TRBD2 (5 bases each). The germline V gene has CDR1 MDHEN and CDR2 SYDVKM. V lost 6 bases to trimming and J lost 4 bases, with 11 bases between them. This CDR3 is 13 amino acids long. The CDR3 reads CASSSGAADTQYF. Written as DNA, the CDR3 is TGTGCCAGCAGCTCCGGGGCCGCAGATACGCAGTATTTT.

The chain combines TRBV11-2 with TRBJ2-6, with 9 bases lining up with TRBD1. This CDR3 has 19 residues. V gave up 3 bases and J gave up 2 bases; unmatched junction bases: 11. Germline-derived CDR1 and CDR2 are SGHAT and FQNNGV. The CDR3 coding sequence is TGTGCCAGCAGCTTGACAGGGGGACGATTGTGGACTGGGGCCAACGTCCTGACTTTC. This encodes CASSLTGGRLWTGANVLTF. The variable domain in full, completed from reference TRBV11-2 and TRBJ2-6, reads EAGVAQSPRYKIIEKRQSVAFWCNPISGHATLYWYQQILGQGPKLLIQFQNNGVVDDSQLPKDRFSAERLKGVDSTLKIQPAKLEDSAVYLCASSLTGGRLWTGANVLTFGAGSRLTVL.

The V gene is TRBV7-9, the J gene TRBJ1-5; a possible D gene is TRBD1 (5 bases). Per the germline V gene, CDR1 is SEHNR and CDR2 is FQNEAQ (reference sequence). This CDR3 has 13 amino acids. V lost 4 bases and J 6 bases, leaving 10 bases between the germline ends. The CDR3 DNA sequence: TGTGCCAGCAGCTCCTGGGGGGGTCAGCCCCAGCATTTT. It specifies CASSSWGGQPQHF.

Notes on this clone: Other DNA sequences within the sample encode an identical CDR3. This chain uses TRBV5-4 with TRBJ2-4; 7 bases are shared with TRBD1. Germline V gene lookup returns CDR1 SGHNT and CDR2 YYREEE (reference sequence). After removal of 4 bases from V and 0 bases from J, the junction contained 4 bases not matched to a gene. This CDR3 region has 15 residues. CDR3 in DNA: TGTGCCAGCAGCCCACAGGGGTTAGCCAAAAACATTCAGTACTTC. This codes for CASSPQGLAKNIQYF.

The rearrangement uses TRBV3-1 (or the pseudogene TRBV3-2) and TRBJ1-6; D not resolved. The CDR3 has 15 amino acids. Trimming removed 1 base at V and 7 bases at J, with 11 bases between. Germline assignment: CDR1 LGHDT and CDR2 YNNKEL (reference sequence). CDR3 residues: CASSQGIGFNSPLHF. The DNA for the CDR3 is TGTGCCAGCAGCCAAGGGATAGGGTTCAATTCACCCCTCCACTTT.

The chain joins TRBV2 to TRBJ2-7; D gene ambiguous. V was clipped by 2 bases and J by 9 bases, with 8 bases between them. Germline CDR1 reads SNHLY; CDR2 reads FYNNEI. This CDR3 is built from 11 residues. CDR3 sequence reads: CASSETRRQYF. The CDR3 DNA reads as TGTGCCAGCAGTGAAACCCGGCGGCAGTACTTC.

This chain connects TRBV25-1 to TRBJ1-2; maybe TRBD1 (6 bases). This CDR3 comprises 14 residues. Germline values: CDR1 MGHDK, CDR2 SYGVNS. V dropped 6 bases and J dropped 4 bases, with 15 bases sitting between them. CDR3 sequence (DNA): TGTGCCAGCAGGGACTCCGGACAGAGCTATGGCTACACCTTC. Its translation is CASRDSGQSYGYTF.